This T cell receptor (beta chain) was sequenced during a study of beta chain features in type 1 diabetes. Study background: Investigators examined approximately 100,000,000 sorted cells across all samples. Points from the study as a whole: In type 1 diabetes patients, VDJ junctions had fewer insertions; deletions at these junctions were more frequent. Patients' naive, central memory and regulatory TCRB repertoires appeared more alike than those of healthy donors.

V lost 3 bases and J 4 bases, leaving 16 bases between the germline ends. Per germline, CDR1 MGHRA and CDR2 YSYEKL. The CDR3 sequence is 16 residues long. Expressed TCRB transcripts got sequenced, as all isolated RNA was reverse transcribed. Clones were sequenced by immunoSEQ multiplex PCR, and TCRdb holds only the in-frame ones, with some missing. The profile shows hundreds of thousands of clones, roughly 13% of them singletons. Turning to this clone: Its matching antigen is unknown.

Isolation of CD4+ naive, central memory, regulatory and stem cell-like memory cells was achieved by sorting via CD45RO/CCR7/CD25/CD127/CD95/CD27. The receptor was derived from a woman in her thirties or forties in good health. The sample taken for sequencing was naive CD4+ T cells from blood. The gene calls are TRBV4-1 and TRBJ1-5, with D perhaps matching TRBD1 (5 bases). The CDR3 nucleotides read TGCGCCAGCAGCCAGCCGTTCCGGGGGTCGAATCAGCCCCAGCATTTT. Translating gives CASSQPFRGSNQPQHF.